This T cell receptor beta chain was captured in a study of T cells in Graves' hyperthyroidism and ophthalmopathy. The overall study: It was at initial diagnosis, before any treatment, that peripheral blood was collected.

Amplified regions were TCR beta CDR3 sequences from RNA transcripts. Initially, a first-round RT-PCR of the TCR CDR3 employed the HTBI primer set. Each CDR3 protein gets one entry after TCRdb re-called the multiplex PCR reads with MiXCR. This sample has about 610,000 distinct CDR3 sequences, with about 16% found just once. It was uncontrolled infection, other autoimmune disease, pregnancy or lactation that excluded patients. More than 9.5 ml fresh peripheral blood yielded the PBMCs. V lost 4 bases, J lost 2 bases, and 8 bases lay in between. Germline-derived CDR1 and CDR2 are GTSNPN and SVGIG (reference sequence). The CDR3 has 12 amino acids.

The chain combines TRBV30 with TRBJ1-2; possible D gene TRBD1, 5 bases. This clonotype was sampled from a woman in her thirties or forties with Graves' ophthalmopathy. The sample taken for sequencing was blood. The CDR3 nucleotides read TGTGCCTGGATGACAGCCAACTATGGCTACACCTTC. Its translation is CAWMTANYGYTF.